This T cell receptor beta chain was profiled in a study of T cell responses to AZD1222 COVID-19 vaccine. General study results and limits: The sample set comprised mostly white British donors with more females, and clonal diversity was possibly underestimated. The span of vaccine-associated CD4 TCRs extended across spike, with dominance at 160-218 and 743-854.

Second-dose schedules of about 4 or about 12 weeks were combined. The count of this clone is one. Its antigen is still unknown. CDR3 length equals 13 residues. The V and J ends lost 3 bases and 5 bases, in that order; junction bases with no gene match: 3. Germline loops: CDR1 MNHEY, CDR2 SVGAGI. The repertoire was sequenced with immunoSEQ multiplex PCR; TCRdb's copy has only in-frame clones and lacks some. This sample yields about 46,000 clones, of which around 90% are seen a single time; 1% to 1.3% belongs to the top ten. This sequence was found in an adult who received the AZD1222 COVID-19 vaccine. This chain joins TRBV6-5 and TRBJ2-5; 7 bases are a match to TRBD2. The sequencing used peripheral blood, collected 28 days after the second AZD1222 dose. CDR3 amino acids: CASSYRGDETQYF. CDR3 nucleotide sequence: TGTGCCAGCAGTTATCGGGGGGACGAGACCCAGTACTTC.